This TCR beta chain was captured in a study of blood T cells in healthy people across ages. Study as a whole: Template switching captured about one barcoded beta molecule per two T cells. Notes on the study in general: The authors considered diversity estimates from one million T cells to be underestimates. Since the PBMCs were unsorted, naive and antigen-experienced cells could not be conclusively compared.

For this clonotype: No antigen is known for it.

Then a second PCR, running roughly 7 to 11 cycles, was carried out with a sample-barcoded 5' primer and a J-beta primer mix. The authors tagged each cDNA molecule using a template-switch adaptor with 12 random nucleotides. TCRdb analysed the 5' RACE reads with MiXCR anew, one entry per CDR3 protein. The sample holds 800,000 to 1,000,000 distinct CDR3 sequences, about 44% seen once. This CDR3 has 14 residues. In germline, CDR1 is MNHEY, CDR2 SMNVEV (reference sequence). V dropped 7 bases and J dropped 5 bases, with 15 bases sitting between them. The V call is TRBV27, the J call TRBJ2-1; no reliable D call. Sequencing input: blood. This sequence originates from a man aged 25-45 years in good health. CDR3 in DNA: TGTGCCAGCAATCCATTATCAAGAAACAATGAGCAGTTCTTC. Protein sequence: CASNPLSRNNEQFF.